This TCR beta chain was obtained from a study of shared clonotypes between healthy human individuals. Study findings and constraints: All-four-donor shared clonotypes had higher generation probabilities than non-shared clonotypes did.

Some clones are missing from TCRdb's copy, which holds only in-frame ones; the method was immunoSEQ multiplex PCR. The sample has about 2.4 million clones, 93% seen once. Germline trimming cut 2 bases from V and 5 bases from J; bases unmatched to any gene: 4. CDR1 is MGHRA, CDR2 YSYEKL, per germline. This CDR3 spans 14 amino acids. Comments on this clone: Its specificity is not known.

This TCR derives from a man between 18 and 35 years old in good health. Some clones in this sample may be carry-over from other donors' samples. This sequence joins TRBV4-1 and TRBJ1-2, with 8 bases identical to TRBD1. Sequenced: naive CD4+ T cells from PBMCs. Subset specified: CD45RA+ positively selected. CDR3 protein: CASSQQGAEYGYTF. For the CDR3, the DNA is TGCGCCAGCAGCCAACAGGGGGCGGAATATGGCTACACCTTC.